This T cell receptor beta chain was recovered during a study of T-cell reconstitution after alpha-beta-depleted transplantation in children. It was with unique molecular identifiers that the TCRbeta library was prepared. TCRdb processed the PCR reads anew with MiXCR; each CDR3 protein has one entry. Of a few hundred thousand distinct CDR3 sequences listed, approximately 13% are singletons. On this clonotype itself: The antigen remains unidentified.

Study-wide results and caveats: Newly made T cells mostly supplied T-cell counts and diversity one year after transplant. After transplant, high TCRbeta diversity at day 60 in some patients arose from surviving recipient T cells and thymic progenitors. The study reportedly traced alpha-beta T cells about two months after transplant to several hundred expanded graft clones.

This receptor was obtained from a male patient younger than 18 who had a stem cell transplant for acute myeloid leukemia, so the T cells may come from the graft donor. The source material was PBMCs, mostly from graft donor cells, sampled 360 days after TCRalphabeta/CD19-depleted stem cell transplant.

The DNA for the CDR3 is TGCGCCAGCAGCCAAGTCGTACGACAGGGGGCCTCCTACGAGCAGTACTTC. This codes for CASSQVVRQGASYEQYF. The V call is TRBV4-3, the J call TRBJ2-7; TRBD1 agrees at 10 bases. Germline loops: CDR1 LGHNA, CDR2 YSLEER. The CDR3 runs to 17 residues. The V and J ends lost 1 base and 0 bases, in that order; junction bases with no gene match: 6.